This entry lists 30 T cell receptor beta chains sequenced from one sample in a study of immune heterogeneity within non-small cell lung tumors. The authors amplified TCR beta CDR3 by multiplex PCR with 32 V and 13 J primers. TCRdb re-analysed the multiplex PCR reads in MiXCR, keeping a single row per CDR3 protein. The sample records about 6,000 distinct CDR3 sequences, 20% to 25% being singletons. Samples each supplied around 630 ng of bulk tumor genomic DNA as template. Multiple biopsies spaced far apart were taken from each primary tumor during surgery. Surgery that was curative in intent was performed on patients with untreated, newly diagnosed non-small cell lung cancer. Sequencing was done on a sample of lung tumor tissue. These receptors were collected from a man in his sixties with non-small cell lung cancer.

There are many counts of this clonotype. The genes are TRBV6-1 and TRBJ2-3; D unresolved. Trimming stripped 7 bases from V and 2 bases from J, with 16 bases between. Germline-derived CDR1 and CDR2 are MNHNS and SASEGT. CDR3 length: 15 residues. This CDR3 reads CASTIIQQHTDTQYF. CDR3 DNA sequence: TGTGCCAGCACAATTATACAGCAACACACAGATACGCAGTATTTT.

In this sample, this clonotype is medium-sized. The chain joins TRBV6-1 to TRBJ2-2; 10 bases align to TRBD1. CDR1 is MNHNS and CDR2 is SASEGT in the germline V gene. With 6 bases clipped from V and 5 bases from J, the junction kept 0 bases outside the gene matches. This CDR3 is built from 13 residues. CDR3 loop: CASRDRGTGELFF. The DNA of the CDR3 is TGTGCCAGCAGGGACAGGGGGACCGGGGAGCTGTTTTTT.

This clonotype was counted at least ten times. This sequence joins TRBV10-3 and TRBJ2-1, with 15 bases aligning to TRBD2. The V gene end was trimmed by 10 bases and the J gene end by 6 bases; junction bases not matched to a gene: 7. Germline V gene data show CDR1 as ENHRY and CDR2 as SYGVKD. The length of the CDR3 is 15 residues. The CDR3 DNA sequence: TGTGCCACAGGACTAGCGGGAGGGCCTGGCAATGAGCAGTTCTTC. It is translated as CATGLAGGPGNEQFF.

The sample holds many counts of this clonotype. The chain is built from TRBV28 and TRBJ1-4; the D gene is possibly TRBD1 (6 bases). Between the trimmed V and J ends, which lost 4 bases and 8 bases, there was a span of 14 bases. The CDR3 has 14 amino acids. The germline CDR1 and CDR2 sequences are MDHEN and SYDVKM. The CDR3 bases are TGTGCCAGCAGTTCCGCAGGGGCGTCGGAAAAACTGTTTTTT. The encoded protein is CASSSAGASEKLFF.

This clonotype is judged medium-sized. The CDR3 region is CASSNSNSYEQYF. The CDR3 bases are TGTGCCAGCAGCAACTCGAACAGCTACGAGCAGTACTTC. J is TRBJ2-7 and V is TRBV6-1; D uncertain. V shed 6 bases and J shed 3 bases, with 12 bases lying between them. Germline-derived CDR1 and CDR2 are MNHNS and SASEGT. The CDR3 runs 13 residues.

By share of the sample, this clonotype is medium-sized. The chain joins TRBV20-1 to TRBJ2-7, with TRBD1 as a possible D gene (6 bases). Per germline, CDR1 DFQATT and CDR2 SNEGSKA (reference sequence). Trimming left V 0 bases short and J 2 bases short, with 14 bases between. The CDR3 is 15 amino acids. CDR3 nucleotide sequence: TGCAGTGCTAGAGATCAACCCCAGGGGACCTACGAGCAGTACTTC. The encoded protein is CSARDQPQGTYEQYF.

Concerning this clonotype: This could be a read error, since a much larger clone is one nucleotide away. The rearrangement links TRBV14 to TRBJ2-1, with 9 nucleotides matching TRBD2. This CDR3 has 15 residues. Trimming removed 3 bases from V and 10 bases from J; junction bases left unmatched: 10. Per germline, CDR1 SGHDN and CDR2 FVKESK. In DNA, the CDR3 is TGTGCCAGCAGCCAGGCCGGGACTAGCAGGAGAGAGCAGTTCTTC. Translation: CASSQAGTSRREQFF.

This clonotype came up many times. The CDR3: CASWRAGEPNEQFF. DNA for the CDR3: TGTGCCAGCTGGAGAGCGGGAGAGCCCAATGAGCAGTTCTTC. This rearrangement joins TRBV28 to TRBJ2-1, with 8 bases aligning to TRBD2. CDR3 length: 14 residues. Looked up from germline, CDR1 is MDHEN and CDR2 is SYDVKM. V lost 8 bases and J lost 6; bases outside the gene matches: 9.

CDR3 sequence reads: CASSQVSLTSGYTF. In DNA, the CDR3 is TGCGCCAGCAGCCAAGTAAGTCTGACTTCTGGCTACACCTTC. The chain is built from TRBV4-1 and TRBJ1-2; D not certain. This CDR3 region has 14 residues. Trimming took off 1 base at V and 7 bases at J, with 13 bases between the two ends. The germline V gene encodes CDR1 MGHRA and CDR2 YSYEKL.

This clonotype is labeled medium-sized. This chain joins TRBV27 and TRBJ2-1; 9 bases agree with TRBD1. V shed 5 bases, J shed 3 bases, and the junction held 5 bases outside the gene matches. CDR3 size: 15 residues. Germline V gene data show CDR1 as MNHEY and CDR2 as SMNVEV (reference sequence). The CDR3 spells CASSLGTGIYNEQFF. The CDR3 DNA follows: TGTGCCAGCAGTCTAGGGACAGGGATCTACAATGAGCAGTTCTTC.

By share of the sample, this clonotype is medium-sized (0.01 to 0.1%). This chain uses TRBV6-5 with TRBJ2-3, with TRBD2 matching 7 bases. The CDR3 runs to 15 residues. V dropped 0 bases and J dropped 4; count of bases not matched to a gene: 4. CDR1 MNHEY and CDR2 SVGAGI come from the germline V gene. The CDR3 DNA reads TGTGCCAGCAGTTACTCAAGTAGCGGGTCAGATACGCAGTATTTT. Translation: CASSYSSSGSDTQYF.

This clonotype qualifies as medium-sized. V and J are TRBV3-1 and TRBJ1-2, with D unresolved. Trimming removed 3 bases at V and 2 bases at J, with 19 bases between. CDR1 is LGHDT, CDR2 YNNKEL, per germline (reference sequence). The CDR3 length is 17 residues. CDR3 sequence reads: CASSQGLYYAQNYGYTF. CDR3 bases: TGTGCCAGCAGCCAGGGTCTGTATTATGCGCAAAACTATGGCTACACCTTC.

This clonotype counts as medium-sized (0.01 to 0.1%). The rearrangement joins TRBV6-1 to TRBJ2-2, with D unclear. This CDR3 has 15 amino acids. Germline V gene lookup returns CDR1 MNHNS and CDR2 SASEGT. Trimming cost V 5 bases and J 0 bases, with 10 bases left between them. CDR3 sequence (DNA): TGTGCCAGCAGTAGAGCGAACGCGAACACCGGGGAGCTGTTTTTT. Its protein product is CASSRANANTGELFF.

Within the sample, this clonotype is medium-sized. The V call is TRBV7-9, the J call TRBJ1-3, with D hard to call. With 3 bases removed from V and 4 bases from J, the gap between germline ends came to 4 bases. CDR1 SEHNR and CDR2 FQNEAQ come from the germline V gene (reference sequence). The CDR3 is 12 amino acids. The CDR3 spells CASSFEGNTIYF. Written as DNA, the CDR3 is TGTGCCAGCAGCTTTGAAGGAAACACCATATATTTT.

In this sample, this clonotype turned up many times. The chain employs TRBV28 and TRBJ2-3; possible D gene TRBD1, 6 bases. The V end was cut by 6 bases, the J end by 3 bases, with 16 bases between. CDR1 MDHEN and CDR2 SYDVKM come from the germline V gene. The CDR3 is 15 amino acids. The chain's CDR3 is CASRSPGTRTDTQYF. The CDR3 DNA sequence: TGTGCCAGCAGGTCCCCCGGGACAAGGACAGATACGCAGTATTTT.

As to this clonotype: As the CDR3 is not closed by the conserved phenylalanine or tryptophan, this likely results from a read error. The chain joins TRBV28 to TRBJ2-1; no definite D call. Germline V gene data show CDR1 as MDHEN and CDR2 as SYDVKM. The CDR3 has 18 residues. V was pared by 5 bases and J by 0 bases, with 20 bases between. The CDR3 sequence is CASSTLSPWASSYNEQFL. The CDR3 nucleotides are TGTGCCAGCAGTACCCTCTCTCCTTGGGCTAGCTCCTACAATGAGCAGTTCTTA.

At least ten counts were recorded for this clonotype. CDR3 in amino acids: CASSLEGRTYNEQFF. Written as DNA, the CDR3 is TGTGCCAGCAGCTTGGAAGGACGGACCTACAATGAGCAGTTCTTC. V usage is TRBV5-5 and J usage is TRBJ2-1; D unclear. CDR3 size: 15 residues. The germline V gene has CDR1 SGHKS and CDR2 YYEKEE (reference sequence). V dropped 0 bases and J dropped 2 bases, with 9 bases sitting between them. The full variable domain, completed using reference TRBV5-5 and TRBJ2-1, is DAGVTQSPTHLIKTRGQQVTLRCSPISGHKSVSWYQQVLGQGPQFIFQYYEKEERGRGNFPDRFSARQFPNYSSELNVNALLLGDSALYLCASSLEGRTYNEQFFGPGTRLTVL.

By frequency in the sample, this clonotype is medium-sized (0.01 to 0.1%). This chain links TRBV20-1 with TRBJ2-3; TRBD1 matches at 7 bases. Germline V gene data show CDR1 as DFQATT and CDR2 as SNEGSKA (reference sequence). This CDR3 region has 15 residues. The ends lost 3 bases at V and 2 bases at J; junction bases unmatched: 8. The chain's CDR3 is CSASPLGQNTDTQYF. The CDR3 region has the DNA TGCAGTGCTAGCCCTTTGGGACAGAACACAGATACGCAGTATTTT.

By share of the sample, this clonotype is medium-sized. V gene TRBV2 combines with J gene TRBJ2-3; 7 positions agree with TRBD1. V shed 6 bases, J shed 0 bases, and the junction held 6 bases outside the gene matches. The germline gives CDR1 SNHLY, CDR2 FYNNEI. This CDR3 has 15 residues. The CDR3 reads CASSRDSSSTDTQYF. Written as DNA, the CDR3 is TGTGCCAGCAGCCGGGACAGCTCTAGCACAGATACGCAGTATTTT.

This clonotype was picked up many times. The J gene is TRBJ2-5, the V gene TRBV7-9; a possible D gene is TRBD1 (6 bases). From germline, CDR1 is SEHNR and CDR2 FQNEAQ (reference sequence). The V end was cut by 1 base, the J end by 1 base, with 13 bases between. The CDR3 runs to 16 residues. CDR3 residues: CASSLGHDRTQETQYF. CDR3 DNA: TGTGCCAGCAGCTTAGGACACGACAGGACCCAAGAGACCCAGTACTTC.

The chain employs TRBV2 and TRBJ2-3; 9 nucleotides agree with TRBD2. The CDR3 contains 16 residues. CDR1 and CDR2 from the germline V gene are SNHLY and FYNNEI. The V and J ends lost 3 bases and 2 bases, in that order; junction bases with no gene match: 6. The CDR3 DNA follows: TGTGCCAGCAGTGATAGACTAGCGGAGTCCACAGATACGCAGTATTTT. Encoded protein: CASSDRLAESTDTQYF.

As concerns this clonotype: Being one base from a much bigger clone, this may be a read error. This sequence joins TRBV3-1 and TRBJ1-6; D gene ambiguous. Trimming took 0 bases from V and 8 from J, leaving 5 bases between them. Germline CDR1 LGHDT, CDR2 YNNKEL (reference sequence). The CDR3 is 13 amino acids. CDR3 nucleotides: TGTGCCAGCAGCCAAGATCTCGATTCACCCCTCCACTTT. This gives the protein CASSQDLDSPLHF.

A note on this clonotype: Possible read error: a much larger clone is one base away. This rearrangement joins TRBV5-6 to TRBJ2-3; D is perhaps TRBD1 (6 bases). Germline CDR1 SGHDT, CDR2 YYEEEE. CDR3 size: 16 residues. For the CDR3, the DNA is TGTTCCAGCAGCTTGGTGTGGGGACAAGTCACAGATACGCAGTATTTT. It is translated as CSSSLVWGQVTDTQYF.

In the case of this clonotype: A single base separates this from a much larger clone, so it may be a read error. The rearrangement joins TRBV5-6 to TRBJ1-5; D not resolved. Per the germline V gene, CDR1 is SGHDT and CDR2 is YYEEEE. The CDR3 sequence is 12 residues long. CDR3 nucleotides: TGTGCCAGCAGCTCCAGCAAGCAGCCCCAGCATTTT. It yields the protein CASSSSKQPQHF. The full variable domain, with the rest looked up from reference TRBV5-6 and TRBJ1-5, is DAGVTQSPTHLIKTRGQQVTLRCSPKSGHDTVSWYQQALGQGPQFIFQYYEEEERQRGNFPDRFSGHQFPNYSSELNVNALLLGDSALYLCASSSSKQPQHFGDGTRLSIL.

By sample fraction, this clonotype is medium-sized. This chain links TRBV6-1 with TRBJ2-2; 10 nucleotides align to TRBD1. This CDR3 contains 14 residues. Germline loops: CDR1 MNHNS, CDR2 SASEGT. V was clipped by 6 bases and J by 6 bases; unmatched bases: 4. The CDR3 loop is CASRSTGGAGELFF. Written as DNA, the CDR3 is TGTGCCAGCAGATCGACAGGGGGCGCCGGGGAGCTGTTTTTT.

On this clonotype itself: A much bigger clone sits one base away, suggesting this may be a read error. The rearrangement uses TRBV20-1 and TRBJ2-1; 9 bases fit TRBD1. The V gene end was trimmed by 3 bases and the J gene end by 9 bases; junction bases not matched to a gene: 9. Germline lookup yields CDR1 DFQATT and CDR2 SNEGSKA (reference sequence). The CDR3 contains 14 residues. CDR3 sequence: CSARGQGDRGEQFF. The CDR3 region has the DNA TGCAGTGCTAGGGGACAGGGAGATAGGGGTGAGCAGTTCTTC.

In its sample, this clonotype was seen a few times. One base away lies a much larger clone, so this may be a sequencing read error. The V gene is TRBV3-1, the J gene TRBJ2-1; D call uncertain. Germline CDR1 reads LGHDT; CDR2 reads YNNKEL (reference sequence). This CDR3 has 14 amino acids. Written as DNA, the CDR3 is TGTGCCAGCATCCAAGATGCACGGGACAATGAGCAGTTCTTC. It encodes CASIQDARDNEQFF.

By sample share, this clonotype is medium-sized. The CDR3 sequence: CASSPPERELTQYF. The DNA of the CDR3 is TGTGCCAGCAGCCCGCCGGAGCGGGAGTTAACGCAGTATTTT. The chain combines TRBV9 with TRBJ2-3; TRBD2 agrees at 8 bases. From germline, CDR1 is SGDLS and CDR2 YYNGEE. The CDR3 totals 14 residues. After removal of 4 bases from V and 9 bases from J, the junction contained 10 bases not matched to a gene.

With respect to this clonotype: The CDR3 ends on some other residue instead of the conserved phenylalanine or tryptophan, so this is likely a read error. The V gene is TRBV28, the J gene TRBJ2-1; D is perhaps TRBD2 (6 bases). Between the trimmed V and J ends, which lost 5 bases and 5 bases, there was a span of 22 bases. The germline V gene encodes CDR1 MDHEN and CDR2 SYDVKM. This CDR3 is built from 17 residues. The CDR3 nucleotides read TGTGCCAGCAGTCCAAACCTCGGGACTGGGTTCCACAATGAGCAGTTCTTG. It specifies CASSPNLGTGFHNEQFL.

The rearrangement joins TRBV7-3 to TRBJ2-3; 9 bases map to TRBD1. J was trimmed by 6 bases and V by 9 bases; bases with no gene match: 13. The CDR3 length is 15 residues. Germline V gene sequence: CDR1 SGHTA, CDR2 FQGTGA. CDR3 in amino acids: CARRLTGTGWDTQYF. CDR3 bases: TGTGCCAGAAGATTAACGGGGACAGGGTGGGATACGCAGTATTTT.